The source of this TCR beta chain is a study of shared clonotypes between healthy human individuals. The data were produced by immunoSEQ multiplex PCR, yet TCRdb's version contains in-frame clones alone and is incomplete. The sample lists about 480,000 clones; 75% to 80% were seen once. Germline V gene lookup returns CDR1 SNHLY and CDR2 FYNNEI. Trimming cost V 8 bases and J 6 bases; bases outside gene matches: 12. The CDR3 loop spans 15 amino acids. This clone has more than one count but fewer than ten. The clonotype was recovered from a woman between 40 and 50 years old in good health. Some clones in this sample may be carry-over from other donors' samples. This chain joins TRBV2 and TRBJ2-3; the match to TRBD2 covers 9 bases. The sequencing sample was made of PBMCs. The CDR3 region has the DNA TGTGCCAGCGGTGCAGGATTGGCGGGAGGGGATACGCAGTATTTT. It is translated as CASGAGLAGGDTQYF.